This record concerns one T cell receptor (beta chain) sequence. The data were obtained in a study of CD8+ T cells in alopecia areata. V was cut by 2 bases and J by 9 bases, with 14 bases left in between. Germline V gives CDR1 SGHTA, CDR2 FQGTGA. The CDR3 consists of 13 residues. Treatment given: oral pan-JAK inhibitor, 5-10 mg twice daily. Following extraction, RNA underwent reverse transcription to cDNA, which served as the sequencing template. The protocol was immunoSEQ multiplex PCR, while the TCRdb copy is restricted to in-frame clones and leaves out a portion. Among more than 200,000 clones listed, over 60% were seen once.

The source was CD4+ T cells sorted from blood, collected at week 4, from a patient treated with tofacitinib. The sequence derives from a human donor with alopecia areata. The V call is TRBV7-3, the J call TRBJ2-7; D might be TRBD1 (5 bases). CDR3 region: CASSLSPGLGQYF. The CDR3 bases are TGTGCCAGCAGCTTATCCCCAGGGTTGGGGCAGTACTTC. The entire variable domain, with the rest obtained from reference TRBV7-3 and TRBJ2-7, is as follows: GAGVSQTPSNKVTEKGKYVELRCDPISGHTALYWYRQSLGQGPEFLIYFQGTGAADDSGLPNDRFFAVRPEGSVSTLKIQRTERGDSAVYLCASSLSPGLGQYFGPGTRLTVT.